This TCR beta chain originates from a study of blood T cell repertoires in COVID-19. Study-level information: Italy, Spain and the United States were the sources of the convalescent and acute COVID-19 samples. Sample material is recorded as cDNA or gDNA derived from T cells, B-cell-depleted T cells, or PBMCs.

The CDR3 loop spans 12 amino acids. V shed 5 bases and J shed 8 bases, with 12 bases lying between them. Sequenced by immunoSEQ multiplex PCR; TCRdb stores in-frame clones only, minus some. The table shows 60,000 or so clones, with around nine tenths occurring only once. The material sequenced was peripheral blood. This clonotype was obtained from a man aged 55 to 69 with acute or convalescent COVID-19. V is TRBV12-3 or TRBV12-4 and J is TRBJ1-2; D is uncertain. CDR3 amino acids: CASSPSGGGYTF. CDR3 in DNA: TGTGCCAGCAGTCCCTCGGGCGGGGGCTACACCTTC.